The 13 T cell receptor beta chains listed next were all sequenced from one sample in a study of control samples from healthy donors and cancer patients (TCRdb year 2020). Library creation used the immunoSEQ multiplex PCR assay. TCRdb holds this immuneACCESS table with in-frame rearrangements only. Some clones are missing; in checked studies, unresolved V genes explain under half, and the rest has no known cause. The sample table shows about 100,000 clones, and roughly nine tenths are seen once. Clones ranked in the top ten supply 18% of the sample. What was sequenced was blood. The receptors here all came from a woman in her 50s in good health.

V gene TRBV4-1 combines with J gene TRBJ1-1; D is undetermined. Germline assignment: CDR1 MGHRA and CDR2 YSYEKL. The ends were cut back, 1 base at V and 10 bases at J, with 10 bases in the middle. This CDR3 region has 12 residues. CDR3 sequence: CASSQGKTPAFF. The DNA for the CDR3 is TGCGCCAGCAGCCAAGGGAAAACCCCAGCTTTCTTT.

This chain links TRBV7-7 with TRBJ2-3; 12 bases agree with TRBD2. Trimming removed 2 bases from V and 6 bases from J; junction bases left unmatched: 6. CDR3 length: 16 amino acids. Germline V gene data show CDR1 as SSHAT and CDR2 as FNYEAQ (reference sequence). The CDR3 spells CASSLLAGGPGDTQYF. In DNA form, the CDR3 reads TGTGCCAGCAGCTTACTAGCGGGGGGGCCTGGGGATACGCAGTATTTT.

This clone appeared once. This chain joins TRBV6-2 or TRBV6-3 and TRBJ2-3, with D possibly matching TRBD2 (6 bases). CDR1 MNHEY and CDR2 SVGEGT come from the germline V gene. This CDR3 spans 15 amino acids. V shed 4 bases and J shed 1 base, with 12 bases lying between them. CDR3 in DNA: TGTGCCAGCAGTTCCCCGGGGAGGCGCACAGATACGCAGTATTTT. Protein: CASSSPGRRTDTQYF.

The rearrangement links TRBV11-2 to TRBJ2-3; possible D gene TRBD2, 6 bases. CDR1 and CDR2 (germline): SGHAT, FQNNGV. V dropped 4 bases and J dropped 2 bases, with 7 bases sitting between them. This CDR3 region has 13 residues. The CDR3 DNA reads TGTGCCAGCAGCTCGGGACTCACAGATACGCAGTATTTT. This gives the protein CASSSGLTDTQYF.

The V gene is TRBV6-2 or TRBV6-3, the J gene TRBJ1-5; unclear D gene. Per germline, CDR1 MNHEY and CDR2 SVGEGT. The length of the CDR3 is 14 residues. Trimming cost V 3 bases and J 5 bases, with 11 bases left between them. The CDR3 DNA reads as TGTGCCAGCAGTTATAGGGTCTGGGATCAGCCCCAGCATTTT. This translates into CASSYRVWDQPQHF.

The V gene is TRBV9, the J gene TRBJ2-7, with D perhaps being TRBD1 or TRBD2 (5 bases each). The CDR3 covers 15 residues. Germline-derived CDR1 and CDR2 are SGDLS and YYNGEE. V was trimmed by 4 bases and J by 2 bases, leaving 16 bases between them. CDR3 DNA sequence: TGTGCCAGCAGCCCAGTCGGGACGGCGACCTACGAGCAGTACTTC. It encodes CASSPVGTATYEQYF.

The J gene is TRBJ1-2, the V gene TRBV6-5; D uncertain. CDR1 is MNHEY, CDR2 SVGAGI, per germline. Trimming removed 0 bases from V and 7 bases from J, with 18 bases in between. The CDR3 contains 16 residues. The CDR3 nucleotides read TGTGCCAGCAGTTACTCTCGACGTCCGACGGCAGTTGGCTACACCTTC. It specifies CASSYSRRPTAVGYTF.

The rearrangement links TRBV9 to TRBJ1-1; TRBD1 matches at 8 bases. The CDR3 covers 15 residues. Per germline, CDR1 SGDLS and CDR2 YYNGEE. Unmatched junction bases numbered 12, after V lost 4 bases and J lost 7 bases. The CDR3 region has the DNA TGTGCCAGCAGCCGAACCGAGACAGGGGTTGGTGAAGCTTTCTTT. The encoded protein is CASSRTETGVGEAFF. The entire variable domain, with the rest obtained from reference TRBV9 and TRBJ1-1, is as follows: DSGVTQTPKHLITATGQRVTLRCSPRSGDLSVYWYQQSLDQGLQFLIQYYNGEERAKGNILERFSAQQFPDLHSELNLSSLELGDSALYFCASSRTETGVGEAFFGQGTRLTVV.

The chain uses TRBV27 and TRBJ2-5, with 7 bases identical to TRBD1. The CDR3 is 13 amino acids. After removal of 11 bases from V and 6 bases from J, the junction contained 12 bases not matched to a gene. The V gene's germline CDR1 is MNHEY and CDR2 SMNVEV (reference sequence). The CDR3 sequence: CASGEGGGQTQYF. CDR3 nucleotide sequence: TGTGCCTCTGGGGAAGGGGGCGGTCAGACCCAGTACTTC.

This chain connects TRBV4-1 to TRBJ2-5; TRBD1 might be the D (5 bases). The CDR3 consists of 14 residues. CDR1 is MGHRA, CDR2 YSYEKL, per germline. Trimming removed 4 bases at V and 5 bases at J, with 14 bases between. DNA for the CDR3: TGCGCCAGCAGCCTACGATTAGGGGCGGAGACCCAGTACTTC. Its protein is CASSLRLGAETQYF.

This rearrangement joins TRBV4-3 to TRBJ1-2; the D gene is possibly TRBD1 (5 bases). Germline values: CDR1 LGHNA, CDR2 YSLEER. V lost 0 bases and J 2 bases, leaving 13 bases between the germline ends. The CDR3 is made up of 16 amino acids. The CDR3 sequence: CASSQDRVLGNYGYTF. The CDR3 bases are TGCGCCAGCAGCCAAGACAGGGTGTTAGGCAACTATGGCTACACCTTC.

The chain recombines TRBV5-6 with TRBJ1-1; 8 bases map to TRBD1. The J segment lost 4 bases and the V segment lost 2 bases, leaving 10 bases of the junction unmatched. The CDR3 has 16 amino acids. Germline-derived CDR1 and CDR2 are SGHDT and YYEEEE. CDR3 DNA: TGTGCCAGCAGCTTAGAACAGGGGGTTTCGAGCACTGAAGCTTTCTTT. Translation: CASSLEQGVSSTEAFF.

The genes are TRBV5-1 and TRBJ2-3, with 9 nucleotides matching TRBD2. The CDR3 consists of 16 residues. The V segment lost 0 bases and the J segment 7 bases; nucleotides outside the gene matches: 9. Germline V gene lookup returns CDR1 SGHRS and CDR2 YFSETQ. For the CDR3, the DNA is TGCGCCAGCAGCTTGGAGGTAGCGGGGGAGAGGTATACGCAGTATTTT. The encoded protein is CASSLEVAGERYTQYF.